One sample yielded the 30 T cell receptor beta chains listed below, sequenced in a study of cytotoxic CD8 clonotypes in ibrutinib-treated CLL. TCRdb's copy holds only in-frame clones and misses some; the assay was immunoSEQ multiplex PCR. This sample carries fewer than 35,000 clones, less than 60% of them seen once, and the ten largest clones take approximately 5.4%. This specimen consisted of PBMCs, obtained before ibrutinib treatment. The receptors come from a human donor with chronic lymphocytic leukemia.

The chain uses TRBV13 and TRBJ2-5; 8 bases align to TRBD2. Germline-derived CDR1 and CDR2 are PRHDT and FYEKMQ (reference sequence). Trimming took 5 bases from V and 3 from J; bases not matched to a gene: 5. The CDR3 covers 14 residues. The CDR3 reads CASSRPAGEETQYF. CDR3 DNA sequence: TGTGCCAGCAGCCGCCCAGCGGGGGAAGAGACCCAGTACTTC.

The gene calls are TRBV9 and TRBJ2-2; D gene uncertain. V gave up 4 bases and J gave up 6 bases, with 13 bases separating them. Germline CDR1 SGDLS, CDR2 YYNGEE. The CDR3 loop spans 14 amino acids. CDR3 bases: TGTGCCAGCAGCCCCAGTTTTTTGCCCGGGGAGCTGTTTTTT. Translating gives CASSPSFLPGELFF.

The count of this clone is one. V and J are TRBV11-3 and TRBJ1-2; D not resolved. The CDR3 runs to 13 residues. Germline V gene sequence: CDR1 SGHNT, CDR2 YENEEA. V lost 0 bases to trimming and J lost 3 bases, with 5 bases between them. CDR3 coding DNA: TGTGCCAGCAGCTTAGAGGCGTACTATGGCTACACCTTC. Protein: CASSLEAYYGYTF.

The CDR3 reads CASGNPTVRPQETQYF. CDR3 nucleotide sequence: TGTGCCAGCGGGAACCCTACCGTTCGTCCGCAGGAGACCCAGTACTTC. The chain has TRBV28 and TRBJ2-5; no clear D gene. This CDR3 comprises 16 residues. Germline V gene sequence: CDR1 MDHEN, CDR2 SYDVKM. Trimming shortened V by 8 bases and J by 5 bases, and 24 bases separated the two germline ends.

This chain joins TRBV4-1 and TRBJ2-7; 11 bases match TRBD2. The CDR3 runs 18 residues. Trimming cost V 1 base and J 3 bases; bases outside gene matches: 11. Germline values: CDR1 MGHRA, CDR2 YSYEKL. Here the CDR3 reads CASSQAAGLAAVFYEQYF. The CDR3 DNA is TGCGCCAGCAGCCAAGCGGCGGGACTAGCGGCAGTCTTCTACGAGCAGTACTTC.

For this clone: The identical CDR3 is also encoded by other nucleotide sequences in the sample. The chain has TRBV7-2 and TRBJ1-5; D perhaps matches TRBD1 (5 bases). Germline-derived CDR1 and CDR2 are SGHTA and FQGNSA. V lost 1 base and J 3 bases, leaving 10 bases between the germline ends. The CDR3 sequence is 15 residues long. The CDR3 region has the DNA TGTGCCAGCAGCTTAGTCACAGGCGCCAATCAGCCCCAGCATTTT. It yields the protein CASSLVTGANQPQHF.

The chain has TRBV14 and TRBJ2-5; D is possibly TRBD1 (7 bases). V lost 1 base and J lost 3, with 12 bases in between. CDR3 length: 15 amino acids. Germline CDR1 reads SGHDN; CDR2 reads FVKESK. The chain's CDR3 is CASSQGPRGEETQYF. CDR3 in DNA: TGTGCCAGCAGCCAAGGCCCCAGGGGGGAAGAGACCCAGTACTTC. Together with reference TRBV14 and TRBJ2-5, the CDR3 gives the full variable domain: EAGVTQFPSHSVIEKGQTVTLRCDPISGHDNLYWYRRVMGKEIKFLLHFVKESKQDESGMPNNRFLAERTGGTYSTLKVQPAELEDSGVYFCASSQGPRGEETQYFGPGTRLLVL.

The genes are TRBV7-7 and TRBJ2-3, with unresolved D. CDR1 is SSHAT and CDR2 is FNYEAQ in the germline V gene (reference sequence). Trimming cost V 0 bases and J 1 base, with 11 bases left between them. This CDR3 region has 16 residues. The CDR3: CASSLASRSRTDTQYF. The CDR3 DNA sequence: TGTGCCAGCAGCTTAGCGAGTCGGTCACGCACAGATACGCAGTATTTT.

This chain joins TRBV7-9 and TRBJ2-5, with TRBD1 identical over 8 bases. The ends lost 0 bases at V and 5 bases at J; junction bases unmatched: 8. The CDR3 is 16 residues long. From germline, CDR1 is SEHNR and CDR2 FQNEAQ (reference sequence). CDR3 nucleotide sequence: TGTGCCAGCAGCTTAGCAAACAGGGGGGACGTGGAGACCCAGTACTTC. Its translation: CASSLANRGDVETQYF.

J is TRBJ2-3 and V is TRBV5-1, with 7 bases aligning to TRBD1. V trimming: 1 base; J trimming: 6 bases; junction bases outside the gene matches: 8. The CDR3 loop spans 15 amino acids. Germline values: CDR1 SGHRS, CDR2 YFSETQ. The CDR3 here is CASSLTGQRGDTQYF. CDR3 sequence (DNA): TGCGCCAGCAGCTTGACGGGACAGCGAGGGGATACGCAGTATTTT.

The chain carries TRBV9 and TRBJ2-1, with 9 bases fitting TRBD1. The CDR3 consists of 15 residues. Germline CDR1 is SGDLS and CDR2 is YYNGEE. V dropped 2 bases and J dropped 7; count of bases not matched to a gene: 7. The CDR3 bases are TGTGCCAGCAGCGTCCGGGACAGGGAAATGAATGAGCAGTTCTTC. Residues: CASSVRDREMNEQFF.

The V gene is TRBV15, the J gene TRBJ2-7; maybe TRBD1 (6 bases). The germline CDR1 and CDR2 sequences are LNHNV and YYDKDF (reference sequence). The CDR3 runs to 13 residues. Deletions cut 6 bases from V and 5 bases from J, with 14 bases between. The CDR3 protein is CATSGQGLDEQYF. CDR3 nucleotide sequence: TGTGCCACCAGTGGGCAGGGGCTCGACGAGCAGTACTTC.

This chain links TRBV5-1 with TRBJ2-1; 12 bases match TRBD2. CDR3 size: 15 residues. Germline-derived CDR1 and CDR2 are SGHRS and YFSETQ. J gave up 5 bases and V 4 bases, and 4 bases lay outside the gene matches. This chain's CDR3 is CASSTPSGGDNEQFF. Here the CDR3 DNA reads TGCGCCAGCAGCACCCCTAGCGGGGGGGACAATGAGCAGTTCTTC.

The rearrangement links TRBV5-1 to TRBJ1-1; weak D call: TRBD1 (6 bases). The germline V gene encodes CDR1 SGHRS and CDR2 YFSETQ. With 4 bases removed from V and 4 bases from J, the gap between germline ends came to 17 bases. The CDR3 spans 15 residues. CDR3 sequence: CASSPGGGQRTEAFF. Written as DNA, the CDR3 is TGCGCCAGCAGCCCGGGTGGGGGGCAACGCACTGAAGCTTTCTTT.

The CDR3 spells CASSLSRGDEQFF. The CDR3 DNA sequence: TGTGCCAGCAGTTTATCCAGGGGGGATGAGCAGTTCTTC. The chain links TRBV27 to TRBJ2-1; possibly TRBD1 for D (7 bases). Germline V gene sequence: CDR1 MNHEY, CDR2 SMNVEV (reference sequence). The CDR3 spans 13 residues. V shed 0 bases and J shed 8 bases, with 8 bases lying between them.

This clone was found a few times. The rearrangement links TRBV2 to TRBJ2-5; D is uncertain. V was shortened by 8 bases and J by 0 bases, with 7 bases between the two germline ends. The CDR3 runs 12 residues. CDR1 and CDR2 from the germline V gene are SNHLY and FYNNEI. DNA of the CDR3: TGTGCCAGCGGGCCTTACCAAGAGACCCAGTACTTC. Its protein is CASGPYQETQYF.

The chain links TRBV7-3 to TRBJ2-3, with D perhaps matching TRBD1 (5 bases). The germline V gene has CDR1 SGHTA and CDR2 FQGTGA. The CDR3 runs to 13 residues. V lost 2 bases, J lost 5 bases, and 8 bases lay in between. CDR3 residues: CASSLGAVDTQYF. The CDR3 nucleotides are TGTGCCAGCAGCTTAGGGGCTGTAGATACGCAGTATTTT.

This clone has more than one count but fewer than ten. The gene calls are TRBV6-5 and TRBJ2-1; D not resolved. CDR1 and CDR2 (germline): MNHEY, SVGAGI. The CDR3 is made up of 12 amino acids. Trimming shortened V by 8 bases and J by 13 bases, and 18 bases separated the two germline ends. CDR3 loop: CASAKASGLQFF. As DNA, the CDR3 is TGTGCCAGCGCCAAAGCCTCGGGCCTACAGTTCTTC.

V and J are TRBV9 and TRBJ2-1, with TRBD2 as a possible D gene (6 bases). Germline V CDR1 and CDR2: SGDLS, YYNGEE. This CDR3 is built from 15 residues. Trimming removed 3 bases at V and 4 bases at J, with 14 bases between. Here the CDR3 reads CASSGSGGAYNEQFF. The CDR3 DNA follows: TGTGCCAGCAGCGGCTCCGGCGGGGCTTACAATGAGCAGTTCTTC.

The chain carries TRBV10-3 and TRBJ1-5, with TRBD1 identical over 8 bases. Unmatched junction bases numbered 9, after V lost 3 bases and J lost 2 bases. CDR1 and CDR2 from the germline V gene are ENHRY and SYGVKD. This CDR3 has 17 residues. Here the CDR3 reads CAISDGQGARGNQPQHF. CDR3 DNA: TGTGCCATCAGTGACGGGCAGGGGGCGAGAGGCAATCAGCCCCAGCATTTT.

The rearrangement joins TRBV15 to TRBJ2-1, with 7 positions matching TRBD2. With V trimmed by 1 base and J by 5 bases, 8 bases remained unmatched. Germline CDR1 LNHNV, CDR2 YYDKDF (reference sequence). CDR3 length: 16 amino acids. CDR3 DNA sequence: TGTGCCACCAGCAGAGGCAGCGGGATTGGGAACAATGAGCAGTTCTTC. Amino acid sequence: CATSRGSGIGNNEQFF.

The CDR3 nucleotides are TGTGCCAGCAAACCCGGGACAGGGACTAACTATGGCTACACCTTC. It translates to CASKPGTGTNYGYTF. The chain employs TRBV27 and TRBJ1-2, with 9 bases matching TRBD1. V shed 7 bases and J 0 bases; nucleotides not matched to a gene: 6. There are 15 residues in the CDR3. Germline lookup yields CDR1 MNHEY and CDR2 SMNVEV (reference sequence).

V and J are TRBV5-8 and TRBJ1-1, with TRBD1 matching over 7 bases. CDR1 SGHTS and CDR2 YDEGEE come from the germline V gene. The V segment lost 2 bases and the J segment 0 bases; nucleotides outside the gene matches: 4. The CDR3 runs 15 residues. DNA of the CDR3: TGTGCCAGCAGCTTTCGGGACAGTATGAACACTGAAGCTTTCTTT. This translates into CASSFRDSMNTEAFF.

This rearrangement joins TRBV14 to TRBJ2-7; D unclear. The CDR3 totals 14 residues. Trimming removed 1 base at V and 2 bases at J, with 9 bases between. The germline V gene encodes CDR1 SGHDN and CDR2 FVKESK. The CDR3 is CASSQVARTYEQYF. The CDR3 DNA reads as TGTGCCAGCAGCCAAGTGGCACGGACCTACGAGCAGTACTTC.

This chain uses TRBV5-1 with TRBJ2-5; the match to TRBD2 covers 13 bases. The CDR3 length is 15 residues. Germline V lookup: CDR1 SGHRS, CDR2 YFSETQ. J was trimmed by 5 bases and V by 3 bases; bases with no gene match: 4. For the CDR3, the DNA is TGCGCCAGCAGCTCGATGACTAGCGGGGGGGAGACCCAGTACTTC. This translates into CASSSMTSGGETQYF.

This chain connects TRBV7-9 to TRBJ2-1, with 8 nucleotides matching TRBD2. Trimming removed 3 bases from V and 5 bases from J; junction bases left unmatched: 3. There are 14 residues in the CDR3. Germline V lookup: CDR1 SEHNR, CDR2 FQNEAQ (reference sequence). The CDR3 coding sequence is TGTGCCAGCAGCTTGTACGGGGGGGACAATGAGCAGTTCTTC. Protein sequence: CASSLYGGDNEQFF.

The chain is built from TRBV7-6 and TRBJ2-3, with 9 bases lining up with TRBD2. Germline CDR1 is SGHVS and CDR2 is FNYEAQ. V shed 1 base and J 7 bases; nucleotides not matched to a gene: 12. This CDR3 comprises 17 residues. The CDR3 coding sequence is TGTGCCAGCAGCTTAGGTCCGAGGACTAGCGAGACTCATACGCAGTATTTT. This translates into CASSLGPRTSETHTQYF.

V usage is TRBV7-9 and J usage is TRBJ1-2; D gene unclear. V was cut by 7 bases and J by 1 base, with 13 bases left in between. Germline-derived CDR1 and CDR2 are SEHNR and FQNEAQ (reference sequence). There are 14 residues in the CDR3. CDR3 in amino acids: CASTRRGYNYGYTF. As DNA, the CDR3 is TGTGCCAGCACCCGCCGTGGGTATAACTATGGCTACACCTTC.

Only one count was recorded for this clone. Written as DNA, the CDR3 is TGCAGCGTTGGACCCCACCTGACACCGAACACTGAAGCTTTCTTT. Its protein is CSVGPHLTPNTEAFF. This chain connects TRBV29-1 to TRBJ1-1; no firm D call. Germline values: CDR1 SQVTM, CDR2 ANQGSEA. CDR3 length: 15 residues. V lost 4 bases and J lost 1, with 16 bases in between.

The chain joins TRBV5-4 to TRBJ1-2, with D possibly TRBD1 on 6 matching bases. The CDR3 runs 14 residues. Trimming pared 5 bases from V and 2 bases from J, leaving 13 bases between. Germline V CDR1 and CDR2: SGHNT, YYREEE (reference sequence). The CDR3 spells CASRPGGANYGYTF. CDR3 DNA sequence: TGTGCCAGCAGACCTGGGGGGGCCAACTATGGCTACACCTTC.